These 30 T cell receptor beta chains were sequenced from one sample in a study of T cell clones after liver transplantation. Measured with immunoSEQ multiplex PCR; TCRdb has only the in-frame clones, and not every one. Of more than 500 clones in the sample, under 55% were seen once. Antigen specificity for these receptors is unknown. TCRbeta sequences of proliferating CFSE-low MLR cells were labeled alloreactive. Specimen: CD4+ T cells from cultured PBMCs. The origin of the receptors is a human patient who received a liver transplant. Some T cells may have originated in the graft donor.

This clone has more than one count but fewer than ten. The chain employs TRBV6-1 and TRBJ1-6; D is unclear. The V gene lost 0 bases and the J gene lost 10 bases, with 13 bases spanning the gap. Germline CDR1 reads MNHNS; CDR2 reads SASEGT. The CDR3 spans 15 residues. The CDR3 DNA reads TGTGCCAGCAGTGAAGCAGGCAGTCCATACTCACCCCTCCACTTT. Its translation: CASSEAGSPYSPLHF.

The CDR3 region has the DNA TGTGGCAAAGAACCGAGGATAACACAAAGCCGGGCCAACGTCCTGACTTTC. Amino acids: CGKEPRITQSRANVLTF. V usage is TRBV8-2 and J usage is TRBJ2-6; the table's D call, TRBD2, was not checked against the DNA. TRBV8-2 represents a pseudogene. This CDR3 is 17 amino acids long.

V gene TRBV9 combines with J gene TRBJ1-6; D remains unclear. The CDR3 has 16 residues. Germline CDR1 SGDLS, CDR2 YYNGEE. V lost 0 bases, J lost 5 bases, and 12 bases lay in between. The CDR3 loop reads CASSVGAQPNNSPLHF. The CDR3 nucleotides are TGTGCCAGCAGCGTAGGGGCACAGCCGAATAATTCACCCCTCCACTTT.

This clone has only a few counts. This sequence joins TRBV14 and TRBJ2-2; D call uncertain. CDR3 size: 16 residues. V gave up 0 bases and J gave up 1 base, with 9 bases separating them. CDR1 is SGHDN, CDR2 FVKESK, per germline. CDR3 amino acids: CASSQDLEENTGELFF. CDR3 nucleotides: TGTGCCAGCAGCCAAGATCTGGAAGAGAACACCGGGGAGCTGTTTTTT. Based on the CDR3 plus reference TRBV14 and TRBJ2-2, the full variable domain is EAGVTQFPSHSVIEKGQTVTLRCDPISGHDNLYWYRRVMGKEIKFLLHFVKESKQDESGMPNNRFLAERTGGTYSTLKVQPAELEDSGVYFCASSQDLEENTGELFFGEGSRLTVL.

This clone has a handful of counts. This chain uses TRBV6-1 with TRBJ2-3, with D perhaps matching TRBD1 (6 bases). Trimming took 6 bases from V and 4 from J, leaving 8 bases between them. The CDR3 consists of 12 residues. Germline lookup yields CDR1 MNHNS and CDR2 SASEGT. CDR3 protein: CASSRGPDTQYF. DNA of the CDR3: TGTGCCAGCAGCAGGGGCCCAGATACGCAGTATTTT.

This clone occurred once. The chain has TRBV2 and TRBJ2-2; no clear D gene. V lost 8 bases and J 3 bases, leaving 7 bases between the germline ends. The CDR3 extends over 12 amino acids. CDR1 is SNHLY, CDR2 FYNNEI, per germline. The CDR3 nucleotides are TGTGCCAGCCAGCAGGACACCGGGGAGCTGTTTTTT. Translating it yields CASQQDTGELFF.

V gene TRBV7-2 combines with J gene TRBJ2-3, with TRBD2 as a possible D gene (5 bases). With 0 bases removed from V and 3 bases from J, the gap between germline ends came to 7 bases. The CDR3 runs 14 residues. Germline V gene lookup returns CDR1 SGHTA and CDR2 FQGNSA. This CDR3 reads CASSLATGTDTQYF. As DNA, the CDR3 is TGTGCCAGCAGCTTAGCTACGGGAACAGATACGCAGTATTTT.

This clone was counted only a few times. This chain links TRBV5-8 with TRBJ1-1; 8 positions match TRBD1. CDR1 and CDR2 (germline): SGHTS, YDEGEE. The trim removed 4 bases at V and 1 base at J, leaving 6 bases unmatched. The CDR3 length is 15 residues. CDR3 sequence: CASSVAGTGNTEAFF. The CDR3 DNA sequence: TGTGCCAGCAGCGTCGCCGGGACAGGGAACACTGAAGCTTTCTTT.

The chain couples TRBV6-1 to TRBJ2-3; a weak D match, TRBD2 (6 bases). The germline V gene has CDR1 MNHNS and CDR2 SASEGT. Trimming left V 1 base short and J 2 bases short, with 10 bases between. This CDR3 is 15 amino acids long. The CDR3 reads CASSEVGGSTDTQYF. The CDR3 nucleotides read TGTGCCAGCAGTGAAGTGGGGGGTTCCACAGATACGCAGTATTTT.

CDR3 nucleotide sequence: TGTGCCAGCAGCCTGACTGTTGGGACCCAAAGGCATGGCTACACCTTC. It codes for CASSLTVGTQRHGYTF. This chain links TRBV5-5 with TRBJ1-2; D perhaps matches TRBD1 (5 bases). CDR1 is SGHKS and CDR2 is YYEKEE in the germline V gene (reference sequence). V lost 4 bases and J 6 bases, leaving 22 bases between the germline ends. The CDR3 length is 16 residues.

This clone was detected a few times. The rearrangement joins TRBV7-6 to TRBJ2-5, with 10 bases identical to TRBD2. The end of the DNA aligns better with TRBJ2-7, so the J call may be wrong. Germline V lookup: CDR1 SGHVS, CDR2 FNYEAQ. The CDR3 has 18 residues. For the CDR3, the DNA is TGTGCCAGCAGCTTAGACCCGGGGCTAGCGGGGGCGAGGGGCGAGCAGTACTTC. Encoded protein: CASSLDPGLAGARGEQYF.

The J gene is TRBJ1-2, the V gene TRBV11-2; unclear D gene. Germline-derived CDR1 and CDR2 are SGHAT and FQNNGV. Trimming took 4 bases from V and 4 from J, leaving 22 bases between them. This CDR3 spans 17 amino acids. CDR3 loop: CASSCDSTSRKIYGYTF. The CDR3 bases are TGTGCCAGCAGCTGTGACTCAACAAGCAGAAAGATCTATGGCTACACCTTC.

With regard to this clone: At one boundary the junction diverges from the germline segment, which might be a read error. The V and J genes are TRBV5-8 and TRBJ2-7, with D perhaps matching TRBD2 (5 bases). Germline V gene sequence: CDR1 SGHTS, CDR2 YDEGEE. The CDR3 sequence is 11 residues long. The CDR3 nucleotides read TGTGCCAGCAGCGTCTTGGGAGCCCCCATCTTC. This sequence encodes CASSVLGAPIF. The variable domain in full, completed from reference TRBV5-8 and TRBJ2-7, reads EAGVTQSPTHLIKTRGQQATLRCSPISGHTSVYWYQQALGLGLQFLLWYDEGEERNRGNFPPRFSGRQFPNYSSELNVNALELEDSALYLCASSVLGAPIFGPGTRLTVT.

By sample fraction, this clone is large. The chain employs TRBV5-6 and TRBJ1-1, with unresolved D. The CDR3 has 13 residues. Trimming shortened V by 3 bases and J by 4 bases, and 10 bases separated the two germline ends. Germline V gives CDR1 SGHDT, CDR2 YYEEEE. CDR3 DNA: TGTGCCAGCAGCTCCGCCTGGGGCACTGAAGCTTTCTTT. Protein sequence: CASSSAWGTEAFF. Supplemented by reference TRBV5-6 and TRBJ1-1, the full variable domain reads DAGVTQSPTHLIKTRGQQVTLRCSPKSGHDTVSWYQQALGQGPQFIFQYYEEEERQRGNFPDRFSGHQFPNYSSELNVNALLLGDSALYLCASSSAWGTEAFFGQGTRLTVV.

CDR3 loop: CASSPNNSPLHF. In DNA form, the CDR3 reads TGTGCCAGCAGCCCCAACAATTCACCCCTCCACTTT. The rearrangement joins TRBV2 to TRBJ1-6; D ambiguous. CDR3 length: 12 residues. CDR1 and CDR2 (germline): SNHLY, FYNNEI. The germline V and J ends were trimmed by 6 bases and 7 bases, with 7 bases remaining between them.

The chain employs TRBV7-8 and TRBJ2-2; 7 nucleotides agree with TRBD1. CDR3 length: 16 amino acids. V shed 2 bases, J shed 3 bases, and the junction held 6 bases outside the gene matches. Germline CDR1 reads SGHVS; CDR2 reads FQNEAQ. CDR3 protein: CASSLRGPPHTGELFF. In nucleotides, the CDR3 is TGTGCCAGCAGCTTAAGGGGGCCTCCCCACACCGGGGAGCTGTTTTTT.

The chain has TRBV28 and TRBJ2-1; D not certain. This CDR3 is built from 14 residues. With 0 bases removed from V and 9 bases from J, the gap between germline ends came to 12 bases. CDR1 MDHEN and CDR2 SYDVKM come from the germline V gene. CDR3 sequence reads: CASSLWGGMAEQFF. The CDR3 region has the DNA TGTGCCAGCAGTTTATGGGGTGGGATGGCTGAGCAGTTCTTC.

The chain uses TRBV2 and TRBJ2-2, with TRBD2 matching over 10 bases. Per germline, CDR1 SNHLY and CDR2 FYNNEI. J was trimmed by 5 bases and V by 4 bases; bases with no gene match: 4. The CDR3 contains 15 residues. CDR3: CASSGLAGATGELFF. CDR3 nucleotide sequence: TGTGCCAGCAGTGGGCTAGCGGGGGCTACCGGGGAGCTGTTTTTT.

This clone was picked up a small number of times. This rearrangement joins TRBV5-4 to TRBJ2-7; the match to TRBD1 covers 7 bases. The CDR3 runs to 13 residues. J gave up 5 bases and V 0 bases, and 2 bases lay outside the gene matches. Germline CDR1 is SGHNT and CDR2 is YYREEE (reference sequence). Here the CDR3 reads CASSLAGGDEQYF. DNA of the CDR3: TGTGCCAGCAGCTTGGCAGGGGGAGACGAGCAGTACTTC. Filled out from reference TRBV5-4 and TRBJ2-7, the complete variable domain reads ETGVTQSPTHLIKTRGQQVTLRCSSQSGHNTVSWYQQALGQGPQFIFQYYREEENGRGNFPPRFSGLQFPNYSSELNVNALELDDSALYLCASSLAGGDEQYFGPGTRLTVT.

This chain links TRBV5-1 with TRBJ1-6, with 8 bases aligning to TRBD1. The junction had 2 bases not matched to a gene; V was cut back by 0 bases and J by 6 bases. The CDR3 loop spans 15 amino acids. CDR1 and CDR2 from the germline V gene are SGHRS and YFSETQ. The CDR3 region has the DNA TGCGCCAGCAGCTTGGGGACAGGGCGTAATTCACCCCTCCACTTT. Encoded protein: CASSLGTGRNSPLHF.

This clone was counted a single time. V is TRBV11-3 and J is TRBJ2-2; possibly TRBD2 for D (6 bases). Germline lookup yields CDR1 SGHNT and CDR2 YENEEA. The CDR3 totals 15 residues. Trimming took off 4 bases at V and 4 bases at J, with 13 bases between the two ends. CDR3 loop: CASSSRGTTTGELFF. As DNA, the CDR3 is TGTGCCAGCAGCTCGCGCGGGACCACCACCGGGGAGCTGTTTTTT.

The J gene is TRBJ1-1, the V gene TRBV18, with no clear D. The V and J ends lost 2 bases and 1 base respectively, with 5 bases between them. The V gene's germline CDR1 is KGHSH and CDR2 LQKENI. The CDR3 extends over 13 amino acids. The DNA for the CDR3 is TGTGCCAGCTCACCAAACGGGAACACTGAAGCTTTCTTT. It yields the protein CASSPNGNTEAFF.

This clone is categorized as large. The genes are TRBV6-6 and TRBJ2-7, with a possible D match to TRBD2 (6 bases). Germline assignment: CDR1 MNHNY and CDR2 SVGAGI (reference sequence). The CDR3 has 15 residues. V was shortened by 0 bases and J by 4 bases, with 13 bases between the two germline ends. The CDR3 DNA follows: TGTGCCAGCAGTTACTCGAATAGCGGAAGGTACGAGCAGTACTTC. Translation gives CASSYSNSGRYEQYF.

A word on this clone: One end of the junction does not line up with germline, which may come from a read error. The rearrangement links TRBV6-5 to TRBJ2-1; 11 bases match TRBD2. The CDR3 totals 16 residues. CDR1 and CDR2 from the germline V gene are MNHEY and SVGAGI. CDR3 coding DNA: TGTGCCAGCAGTTACCGTAGCGGGGGGGCCTATAATGAGCAGTTCTTC. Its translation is CASSYRSGGAYNEQFF.

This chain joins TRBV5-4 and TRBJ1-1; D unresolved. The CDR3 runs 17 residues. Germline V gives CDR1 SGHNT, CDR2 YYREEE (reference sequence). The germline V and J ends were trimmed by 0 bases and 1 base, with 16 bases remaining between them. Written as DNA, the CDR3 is TGTGCCAGCAGCTTGGCTCCCAACGGGGTTAAGAACACTGAAGCTTTCTTT. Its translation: CASSLAPNGVKNTEAFF. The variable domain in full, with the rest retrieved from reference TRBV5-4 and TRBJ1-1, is ETGVTQSPTHLIKTRGQQVTLRCSSQSGHNTVSWYQQALGQGPQFIFQYYREEENGRGNFPPRFSGLQFPNYSSELNVNALELDDSALYLCASSLAPNGVKNTEAFFGQGTRLTVV.

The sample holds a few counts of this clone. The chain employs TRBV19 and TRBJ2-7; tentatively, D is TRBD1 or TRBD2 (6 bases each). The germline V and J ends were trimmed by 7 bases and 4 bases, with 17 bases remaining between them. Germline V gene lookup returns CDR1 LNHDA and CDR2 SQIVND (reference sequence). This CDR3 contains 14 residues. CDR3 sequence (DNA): TGTGCCAGTAAAAATACTCAGGGGAGGTACGAGCAGTACTTC. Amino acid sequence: CASKNTQGRYEQYF. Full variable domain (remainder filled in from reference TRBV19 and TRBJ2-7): DGGITQSPKYLFRKEGQNVTLSCEQNLNHDAMYWYRQDPGQGLRLIYYSQIVNDFQKGDIAEGYSVSREKKESFPLTVTSAQKNPTAFYLCASKNTQGRYEQYFGPGTRLTVT.

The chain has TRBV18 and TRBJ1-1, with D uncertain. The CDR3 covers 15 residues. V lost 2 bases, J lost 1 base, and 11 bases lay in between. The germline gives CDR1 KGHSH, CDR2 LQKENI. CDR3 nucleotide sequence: TGTGCCAGCTCACCATTCGACAAGCCGAACACTGAAGCTTTCTTT. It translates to CASSPFDKPNTEAFF.

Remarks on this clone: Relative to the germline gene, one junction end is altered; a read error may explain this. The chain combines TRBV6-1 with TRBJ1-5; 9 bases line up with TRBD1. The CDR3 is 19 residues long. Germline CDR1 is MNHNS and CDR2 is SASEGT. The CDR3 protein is CASSDPGTGTYDSHQPQHF. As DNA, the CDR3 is TGTGCCAGCAGTGACCCTGGGACAGGGACATATGATAGCCATCAGCCCCAGCATTTT.

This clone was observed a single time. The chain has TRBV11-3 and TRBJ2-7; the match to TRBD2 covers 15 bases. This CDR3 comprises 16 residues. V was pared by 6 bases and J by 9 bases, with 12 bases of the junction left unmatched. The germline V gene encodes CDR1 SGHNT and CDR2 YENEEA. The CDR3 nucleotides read TGTGCCAGCAGACCCGACAAACCGGGACTAGCGGGGGGGCAGTACTTC. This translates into CASRPDKPGLAGGQYF.

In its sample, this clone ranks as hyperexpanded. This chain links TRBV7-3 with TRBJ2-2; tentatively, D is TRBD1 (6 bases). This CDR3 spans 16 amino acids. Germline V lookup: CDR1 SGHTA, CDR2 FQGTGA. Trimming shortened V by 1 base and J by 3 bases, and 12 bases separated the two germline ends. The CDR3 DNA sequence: TGTGCCAGCAGCTTAAGGGGGCCTCCCCACACCGGGGAGCTGTTTTTT. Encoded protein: CASSLRGPPHTGELFF. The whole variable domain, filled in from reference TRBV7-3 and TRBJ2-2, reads GAGVSQTPSNKVTEKGKYVELRCDPISGHTALYWYRQSLGQGPEFLIYFQGTGAADDSGLPNDRFFAVRPEGSVSTLKIQRTERGDSAVYLCASSLRGPPHTGELFFGEGSRLTVL.